This TCR beta chain was retrieved from a study of OX40 agonist ivuxolimab in advanced cancers. The wider study: Across the patients, intravenous ivuxolimab was delivered every 2 weeks at 0.01 to 10 mg/kg. Past anti-PD-1, anti-PD-L1 or anti-CTLA-4 therapy was accepted, and 40% had received some. Study findings and constraints: There was clonal expansion of CD4+ and CD8+ blood T cells by week 6 at 0.1 to 3.0 mg/kg. Expanded clones tended on average to be more numerous among CD8+ T cells than CD4+.

Sequencing used immunoSEQ multiplex PCR; TCRdb keeps in-frame clones, though not all of them. Of 45,000 to 50,000 clones in the sample, around 89% are singletons; the top ten hold around 11%. As for this clone: Its specificity is not known.

CDR3 length: 16 amino acids. Between the trimmed V and J ends, which lost 1 base and 0 bases, there was a span of 11 bases. Germline loops: CDR1 MGHRA, CDR2 YSYEKL. The TCR was taken from an adult with an advanced solid tumor such as melanoma, head and neck, liver or kidney cancer. The chain has TRBV4-1 and TRBJ2-3, with D perhaps matching TRBD1 (6 bases). This specimen was CD4+ or CD8+ T cells sorted from blood, taken in a trial of the OX40 agonist ivuxolimab. The CDR3 reads CASSQGAGASTDTQYF. Here the CDR3 DNA reads TGCGCCAGCAGCCAAGGGGCAGGGGCGAGCACAGATACGCAGTATTTT.